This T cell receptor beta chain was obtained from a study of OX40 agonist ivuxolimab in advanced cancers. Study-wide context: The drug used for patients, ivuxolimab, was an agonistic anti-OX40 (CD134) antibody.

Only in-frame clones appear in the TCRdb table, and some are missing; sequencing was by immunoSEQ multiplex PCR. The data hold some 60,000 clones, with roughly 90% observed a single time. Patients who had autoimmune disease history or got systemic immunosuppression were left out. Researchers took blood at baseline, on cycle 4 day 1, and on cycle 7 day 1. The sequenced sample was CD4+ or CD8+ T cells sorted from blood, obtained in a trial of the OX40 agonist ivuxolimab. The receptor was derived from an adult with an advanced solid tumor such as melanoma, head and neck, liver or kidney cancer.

In DNA form, the CDR3 reads TGTGCCAGCAGTTTAGGGGAGGGACTAGCGGGGGATGAGCAGTTCTTC. Encoded protein: CASSLGEGLAGDEQFF. V and J are TRBV28 and TRBJ2-1, with 14 bases matching TRBD2. The V gene end was trimmed by 2 bases and the J gene end by 8 bases; junction bases not matched to a gene: 5. Per germline, CDR1 MDHEN and CDR2 SYDVKM. This CDR3 is built from 16 residues.